Listed here are 5 T cell receptor beta chains from one sample, sequenced in a study of CD8 T cells in ankylosing spondylitis. TCRdb reprocessed the 5' RACE reads via MiXCR and lists one record per CDR3 protein. The sample holds just over 350,000 distinct CDR3 sequences; 20% to 25% are singletons and the top ten take less than 15%. Sequencing used blood, either unsorted or a sorted T cell fraction (not recorded which). The receptors shown here come from a male donor with ankylosing spondylitis or in good health (not recorded which).

This clonotype was observed at least ten times. The CDR3 sequence: CSAREGGTYEQYF. In DNA form, the CDR3 reads TGCAGTGCTAGAGAGGGCGGGACCTACGAGCAGTACTTC. The chain recombines TRBV20-1 with TRBJ2-7, with D perhaps TRBD2 (6 bases). V lost 0 bases and J 2 bases, leaving 8 bases between the germline ends. The CDR3 totals 13 residues. Germline CDR1 is DFQATT and CDR2 is SNEGSKA (reference sequence).

V and J are TRBV2 and TRBJ2-5; D gene ambiguous. From germline, CDR1 is SNHLY and CDR2 FYNNEI. With 7 bases removed from V and 4 bases from J, the gap between germline ends came to 19 bases. The CDR3 length is 15 residues. The CDR3 DNA reads as TGTGCCAGCACCTCCCCCTTCGACGGTATAGAGACCCAGTACTTC. Translated, it gives CASTSPFDGIETQYF.

For the CDR3, the DNA is TGTGCCAGCAGCCCCCCCCGGGTAGGGTCGGACACCGGGGAGCTGTTTTTT. It is translated as CASSPPRVGSDTGELFF. This chain links TRBV3-1 with TRBJ2-2; D not resolved. V was clipped by 4 bases and J by 3 bases, with 18 bases between them. The CDR3 runs to 17 residues. CDR1 and CDR2 from the germline V gene are LGHDT and YNNKEL (reference sequence). Supplemented by reference TRBV3-1 and TRBJ2-2, the full variable domain reads DTAVSQTPKYLVTQMGNDKSIKCEQNLGHDTMYWYKQDSKKFLKIMFSYNNKELIINETVPNRFSPKSPDKAHLNLHINSLELGDSAVYFCASSPPRVGSDTGELFFGEGSRLTVL.

This clonotype was picked up one time. The chain uses TRBV20-1 and TRBJ2-7; D perhaps matches TRBD2 (6 bases). V shed 6 bases and J shed 1 base, with 16 bases lying between them. CDR3 length: 14 amino acids. In germline, CDR1 is DFQATT, CDR2 SNEGSKA (reference sequence). CDR3 in DNA: TGCAGTGCCACCTACCGGGACTTTTCCTACGAGCAGTACTTC. This codes for CSATYRDFSYEQYF.

V and J are TRBV7-2 and TRBJ2-3, with D perhaps TRBD2 (7 bases). Deletions cut 5 bases from V and 5 bases from J, with 14 bases between. This CDR3 comprises 14 residues. Germline V lookup: CDR1 SGHTA, CDR2 FQGNSA. The CDR3 DNA reads TGTGCCAGCAGCCAGGGGTGGGGGGGAGATACGCAGTATTTT. Residues: CASSQGWGGDTQYF.